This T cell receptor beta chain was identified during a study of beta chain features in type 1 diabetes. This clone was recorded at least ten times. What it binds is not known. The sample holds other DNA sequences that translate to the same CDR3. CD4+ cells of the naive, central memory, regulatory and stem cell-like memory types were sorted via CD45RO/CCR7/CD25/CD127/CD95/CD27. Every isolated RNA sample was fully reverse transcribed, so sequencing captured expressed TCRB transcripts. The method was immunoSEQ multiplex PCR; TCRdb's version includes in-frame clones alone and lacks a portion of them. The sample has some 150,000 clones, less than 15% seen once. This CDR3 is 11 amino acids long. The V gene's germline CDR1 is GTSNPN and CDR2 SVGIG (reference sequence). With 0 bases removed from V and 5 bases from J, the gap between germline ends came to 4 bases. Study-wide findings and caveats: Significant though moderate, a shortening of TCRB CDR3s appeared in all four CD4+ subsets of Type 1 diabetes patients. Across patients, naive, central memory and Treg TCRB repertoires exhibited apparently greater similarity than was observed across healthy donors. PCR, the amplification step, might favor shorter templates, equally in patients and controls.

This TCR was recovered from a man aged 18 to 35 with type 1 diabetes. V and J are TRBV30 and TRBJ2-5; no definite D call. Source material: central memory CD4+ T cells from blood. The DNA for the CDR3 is TGTGCCTGGAGTGTAGGGGAGACCCAGTACTTC. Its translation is CAWSVGETQYF.